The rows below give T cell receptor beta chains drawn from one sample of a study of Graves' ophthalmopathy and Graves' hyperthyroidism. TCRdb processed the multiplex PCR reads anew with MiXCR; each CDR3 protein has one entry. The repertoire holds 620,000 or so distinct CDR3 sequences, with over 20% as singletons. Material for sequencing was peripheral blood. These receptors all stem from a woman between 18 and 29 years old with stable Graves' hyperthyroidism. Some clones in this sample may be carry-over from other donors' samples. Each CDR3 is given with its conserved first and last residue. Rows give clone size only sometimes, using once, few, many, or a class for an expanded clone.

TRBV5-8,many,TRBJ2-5,CASSLARTVGQETQYF
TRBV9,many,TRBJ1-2,CASSVGRDSHYGYTF
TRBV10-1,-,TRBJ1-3,CASSDGGIGNTIYF
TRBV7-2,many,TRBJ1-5,CASSQGVNSNQPQHF
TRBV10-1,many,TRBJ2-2,CASSESGAPNTGELFF
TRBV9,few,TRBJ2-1,CASSVGWTSGGAFNEQFF
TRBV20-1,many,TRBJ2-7,CSARDRGSVQYF
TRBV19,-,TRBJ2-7,CASSIDRSSYEQYF
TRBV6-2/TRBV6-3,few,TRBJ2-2,CASSYSIWGLSAPGELFF
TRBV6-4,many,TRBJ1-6,CASSDFGTVVLPNSPLHF
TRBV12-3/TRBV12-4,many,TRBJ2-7,CASSLRQPHYEQYF
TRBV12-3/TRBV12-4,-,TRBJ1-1,CASIKQGGTEAFF
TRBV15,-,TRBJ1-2,CATSRDWGDNYGYTF
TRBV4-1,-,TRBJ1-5,CASSQDRTGSGFNQPQHF
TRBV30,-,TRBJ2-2,CAWRQFANTGELFF
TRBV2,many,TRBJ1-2,CASSEIGPNYGYTF
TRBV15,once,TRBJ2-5,CATSSNTERVQETKYF
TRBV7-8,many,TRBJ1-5,CASSTTGIGQPQHF
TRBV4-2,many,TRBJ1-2,CASSPQTGSGYTF
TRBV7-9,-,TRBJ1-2,CASSHPHYPFGYTF
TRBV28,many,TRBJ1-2,CASAATVDYGYTF
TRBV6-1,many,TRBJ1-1,CASSPRTGGITEAFF
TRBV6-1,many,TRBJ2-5,CASREAGPEETQYF
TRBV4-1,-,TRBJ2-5,CASSQVLLRRQETQYF